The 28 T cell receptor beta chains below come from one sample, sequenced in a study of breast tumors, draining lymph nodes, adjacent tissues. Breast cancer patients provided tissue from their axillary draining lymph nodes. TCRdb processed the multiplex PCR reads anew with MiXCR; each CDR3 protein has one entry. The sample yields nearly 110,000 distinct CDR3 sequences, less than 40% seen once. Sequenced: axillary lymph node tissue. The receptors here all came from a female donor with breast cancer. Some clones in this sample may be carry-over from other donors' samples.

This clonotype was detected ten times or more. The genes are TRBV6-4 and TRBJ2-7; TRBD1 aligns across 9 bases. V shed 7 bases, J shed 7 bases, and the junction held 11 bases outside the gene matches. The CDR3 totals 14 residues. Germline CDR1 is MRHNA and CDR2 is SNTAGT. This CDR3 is CASTSGDRVVEQYF. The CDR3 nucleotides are TGTGCCAGCACATCCGGGGACAGGGTCGTGGAGCAGTACTTC.

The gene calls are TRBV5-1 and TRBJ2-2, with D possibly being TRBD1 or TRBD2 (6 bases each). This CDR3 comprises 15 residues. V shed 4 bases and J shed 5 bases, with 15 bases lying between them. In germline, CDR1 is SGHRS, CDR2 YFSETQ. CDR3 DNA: TGCGCCAGCAGCCGACCTACAGGGACTACCGGGGAGCTGTTTTTT. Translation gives CASSRPTGTTGELFF.

The CDR3 DNA sequence: TGTGCCAGCAGTTACACAACACGGCGTTTGCGGGGAGTTAATACGCAGTATTTT. This translates into CASSYTTRRLRGVNTQYF. The rearrangement links TRBV6-2 or TRBV6-3 to TRBJ2-3; D perhaps matches TRBD2 (6 bases). The V end was cut by 2 bases, the J end by 7 bases, with 25 bases between. Germline lookup yields CDR1 MNHEY and CDR2 SVGEGT. The CDR3 consists of 18 residues.

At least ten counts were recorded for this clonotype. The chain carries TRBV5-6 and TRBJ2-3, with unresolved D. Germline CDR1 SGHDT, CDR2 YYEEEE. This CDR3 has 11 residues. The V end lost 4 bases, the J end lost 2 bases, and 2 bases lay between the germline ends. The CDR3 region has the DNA TGTGCCAGCAGCAACACAGATACGCAGTATTTT. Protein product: CASSNTDTQYF. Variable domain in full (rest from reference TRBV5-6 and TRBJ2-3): DAGVTQSPTHLIKTRGQQVTLRCSPKSGHDTVSWYQQALGQGPQFIFQYYEEEERQRGNFPDRFSGHQFPNYSSELNVNALLLGDSALYLCASSNTDTQYFGPGTRLTVL.

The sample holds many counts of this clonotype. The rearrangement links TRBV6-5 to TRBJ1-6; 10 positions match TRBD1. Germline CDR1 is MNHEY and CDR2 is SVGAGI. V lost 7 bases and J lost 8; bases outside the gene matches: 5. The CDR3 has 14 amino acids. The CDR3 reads CASTEGQGHSPLHF. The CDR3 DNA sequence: TGTGCCAGCACCGAGGGACAGGGGCATTCACCCCTCCACTTT.

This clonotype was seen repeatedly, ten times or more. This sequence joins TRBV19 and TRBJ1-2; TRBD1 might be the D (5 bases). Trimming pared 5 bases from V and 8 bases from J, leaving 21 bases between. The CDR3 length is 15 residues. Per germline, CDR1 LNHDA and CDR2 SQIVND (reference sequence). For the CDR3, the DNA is TGTGCCAGTAGTTCCCTGGGGACCGCTGAGGGAGGCTACACCTTC. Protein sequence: CASSSLGTAEGGYTF.

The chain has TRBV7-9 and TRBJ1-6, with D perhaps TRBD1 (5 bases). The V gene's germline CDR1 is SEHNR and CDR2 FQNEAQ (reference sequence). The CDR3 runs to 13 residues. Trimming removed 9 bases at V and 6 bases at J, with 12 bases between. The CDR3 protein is CASSGTPNSPLHF. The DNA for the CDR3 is TGTGCCAGTAGTGGGACGCCTAATTCACCCCTCCACTTT. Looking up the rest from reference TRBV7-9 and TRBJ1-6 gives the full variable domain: DTGVSQNPRHKITKRGQNVTFRCDPISEHNRLYWYRQTLGQGPEFLTYFQNEAQLEKSRLLSDRFSAERPKGSFSTLEIQRTEQGDSAMYLCASSGTPNSPLHFGNGTRLTVT.

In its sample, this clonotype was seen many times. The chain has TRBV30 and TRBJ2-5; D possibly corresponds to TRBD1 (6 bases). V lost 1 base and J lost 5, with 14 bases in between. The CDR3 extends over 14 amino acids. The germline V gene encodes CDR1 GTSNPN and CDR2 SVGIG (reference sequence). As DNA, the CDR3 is TGTGCCTGGAGTGACGAACAGGGAGCGGAGACCCAGTACTTC. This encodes CAWSDEQGAETQYF.

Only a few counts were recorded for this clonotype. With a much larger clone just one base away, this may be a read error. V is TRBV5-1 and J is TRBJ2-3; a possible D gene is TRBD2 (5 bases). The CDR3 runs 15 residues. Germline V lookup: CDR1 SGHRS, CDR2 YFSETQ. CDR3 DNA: TGCGCCAGCAGCTCCATAGTTACTAGGGCAGATACGCGGTATTTT. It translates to CASSSIVTRADTRYF.

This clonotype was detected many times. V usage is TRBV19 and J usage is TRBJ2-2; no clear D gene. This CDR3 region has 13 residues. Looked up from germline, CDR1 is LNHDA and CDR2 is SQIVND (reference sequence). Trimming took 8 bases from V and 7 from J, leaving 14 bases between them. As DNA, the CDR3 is TGTGCCAGTGGCCTGATGGGAATCGGGGAGCTGTTTTTT. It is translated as CASGLMGIGELFF.

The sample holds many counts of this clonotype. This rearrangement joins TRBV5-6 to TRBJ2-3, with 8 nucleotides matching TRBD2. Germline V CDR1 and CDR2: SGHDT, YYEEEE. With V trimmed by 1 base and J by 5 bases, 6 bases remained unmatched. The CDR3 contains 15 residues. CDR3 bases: TGTGCCAGCAGCTTGCCGGGGGGGCCGGAAGATACGCAGTATTTT. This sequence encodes CASSLPGGPEDTQYF.

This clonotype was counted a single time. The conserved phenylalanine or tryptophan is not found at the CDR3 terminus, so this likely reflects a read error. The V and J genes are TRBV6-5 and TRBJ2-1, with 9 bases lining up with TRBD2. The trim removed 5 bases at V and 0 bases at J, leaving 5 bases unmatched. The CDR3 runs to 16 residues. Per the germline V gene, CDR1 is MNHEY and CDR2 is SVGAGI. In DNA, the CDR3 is TGTGCCAGCAGTCTAGCGGGGCGGAGCTCCTACAATGAGCAGTTCTCC. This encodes CASSLAGRSSYNEQFS.

The CDR3 DNA follows: TGTGCCAGCAGCTGGGGGGAGGGAGATAATGAAAAACTGTTTTTT. The encoded protein is CASSWGEGDNEKLFF. This chain uses TRBV11-2 with TRBJ1-4; TRBD1 is a possible D gene (5 bases). V lost 4 bases, J lost 4 bases, and 13 bases lay in between. Looked up from germline, CDR1 is SGHAT and CDR2 is FQNNGV. CDR3 length equals 15 residues.

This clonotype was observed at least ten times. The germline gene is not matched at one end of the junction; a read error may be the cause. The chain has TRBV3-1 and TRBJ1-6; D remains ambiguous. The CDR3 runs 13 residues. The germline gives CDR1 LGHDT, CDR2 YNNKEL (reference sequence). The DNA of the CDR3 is TGTGCCAGCGGCCACAAGAAAAGTTCACCCCTCCACTTT. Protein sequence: CASGHKKSSPLHF.

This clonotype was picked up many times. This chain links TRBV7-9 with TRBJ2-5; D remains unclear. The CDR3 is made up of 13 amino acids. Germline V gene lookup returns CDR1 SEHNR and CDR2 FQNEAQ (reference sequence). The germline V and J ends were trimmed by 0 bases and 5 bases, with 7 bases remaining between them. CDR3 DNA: TGTGCCAGCAGCTTAGCTCATTTTGAGACCCAGTACTTC. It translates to CASSLAHFETQYF.

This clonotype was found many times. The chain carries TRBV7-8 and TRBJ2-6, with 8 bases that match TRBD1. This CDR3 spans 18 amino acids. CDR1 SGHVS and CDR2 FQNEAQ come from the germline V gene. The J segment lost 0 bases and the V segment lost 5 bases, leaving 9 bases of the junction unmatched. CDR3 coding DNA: TGTGCCAGCAGCCCCAGGGGGCTTACTCTCTCTGGGGCCAACGTCCTGACTTTC. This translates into CASSPRGLTLSGANVLTF.

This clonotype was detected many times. In DNA, the CDR3 is TGTGCCAGCAGCCGACAGGGGGACAGTCAGCCCCAGCATTTT. It encodes CASSRQGDSQPQHF. The J gene is TRBJ1-5, the V gene TRBV12-3 or TRBV12-4, with 9 bases lining up with TRBD1. This CDR3 spans 14 amino acids. The V gene end was trimmed by 6 bases and the J gene end by 6 bases; junction bases not matched to a gene: 6.

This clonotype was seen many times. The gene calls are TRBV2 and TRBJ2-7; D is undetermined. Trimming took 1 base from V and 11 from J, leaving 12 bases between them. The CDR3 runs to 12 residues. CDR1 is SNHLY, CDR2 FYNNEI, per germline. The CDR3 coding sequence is TGTGCCAGCAGTGAAGGGACCGCACGGGAGTACTTC. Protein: CASSEGTAREYF. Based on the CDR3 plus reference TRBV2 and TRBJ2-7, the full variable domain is EPEVTQTPSHQVTQMGQEVILRCVPISNHLYFYWYRQILGQKVEFLVSFYNNEISEKSEIFDDQFSVERPDGSNFTLKIRSTKLEDSAMYFCASSEGTAREYFGPGTRLTVT.

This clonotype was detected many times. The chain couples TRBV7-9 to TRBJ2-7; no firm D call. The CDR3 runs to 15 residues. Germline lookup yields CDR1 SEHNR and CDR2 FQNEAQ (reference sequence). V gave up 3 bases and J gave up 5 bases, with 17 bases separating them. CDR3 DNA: TGTGCCAGCAGCTTTTTCAACGGGCCTAAGGACGAGCAGTACTTC. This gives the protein CASSFFNGPKDEQYF.

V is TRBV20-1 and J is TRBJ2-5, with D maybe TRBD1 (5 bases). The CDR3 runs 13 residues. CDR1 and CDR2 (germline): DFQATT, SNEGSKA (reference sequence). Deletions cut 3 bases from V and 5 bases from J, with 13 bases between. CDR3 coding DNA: TGCAGTGCTAGTGCGACAGCTAGGGAGACCCAGTACTTC. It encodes CSASATARETQYF.

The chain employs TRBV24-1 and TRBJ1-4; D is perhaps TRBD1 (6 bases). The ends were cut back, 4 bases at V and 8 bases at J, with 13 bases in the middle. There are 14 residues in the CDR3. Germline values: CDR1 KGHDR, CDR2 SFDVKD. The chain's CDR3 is CATSEGALDEKLFF. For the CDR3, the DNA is TGTGCCACCAGTGAGGGGGCGTTGGACGAAAAACTGTTTTTT.

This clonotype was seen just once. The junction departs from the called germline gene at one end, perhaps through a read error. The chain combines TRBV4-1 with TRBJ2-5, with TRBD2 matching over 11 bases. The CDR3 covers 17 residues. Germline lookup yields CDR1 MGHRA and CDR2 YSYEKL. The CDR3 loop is CASSQKRLAGSQETRYF. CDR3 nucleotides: TGCGCCAGCAGCCAAAAACGACTAGCGGGGAGCCAAGAGACCCGGTACTTC.

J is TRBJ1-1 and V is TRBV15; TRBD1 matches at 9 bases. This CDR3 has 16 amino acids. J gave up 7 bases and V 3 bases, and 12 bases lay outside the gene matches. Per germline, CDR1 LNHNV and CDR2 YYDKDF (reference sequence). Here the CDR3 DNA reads TGTGCCACCAGCAGTCCCCCGGACAGGGGCCCCCTTGAAGCTTTCTTT. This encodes CATSSPPDRGPLEAFF.

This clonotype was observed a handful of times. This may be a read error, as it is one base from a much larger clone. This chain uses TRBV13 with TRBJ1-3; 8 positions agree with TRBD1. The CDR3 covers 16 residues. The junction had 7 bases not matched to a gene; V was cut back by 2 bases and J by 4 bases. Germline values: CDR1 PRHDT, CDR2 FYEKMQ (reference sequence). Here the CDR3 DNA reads TGTGCCAGCAGCTTACCCGGACAGGGATCGGGAAACACCATATATTTT. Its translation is CASSLPGQGSGNTIYF. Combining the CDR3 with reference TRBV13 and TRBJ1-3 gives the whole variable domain AAGVIQSPRHLIKEKRETATLKCYPIPRHDTVYWYQQGPGQDPQFLISFYEKMQSDKGSIPDRFSAQQFSDYHSELNMSSLELGDSALYFCASSLPGQGSGNTIYFGEGSWLTVV.

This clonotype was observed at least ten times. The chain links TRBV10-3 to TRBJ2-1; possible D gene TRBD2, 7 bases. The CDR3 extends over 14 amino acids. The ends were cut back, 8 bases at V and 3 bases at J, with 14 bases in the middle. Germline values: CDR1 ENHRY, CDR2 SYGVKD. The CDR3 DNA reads TGTGCCATCGAAAGGGGGGGAAACTACAATGAGCAGTTCTTC. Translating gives CAIERGGNYNEQFF.

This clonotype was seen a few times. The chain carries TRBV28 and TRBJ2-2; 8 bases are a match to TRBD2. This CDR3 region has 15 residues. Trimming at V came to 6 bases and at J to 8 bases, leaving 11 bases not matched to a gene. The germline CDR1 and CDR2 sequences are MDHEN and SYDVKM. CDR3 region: CASSLSGRGLGELFF. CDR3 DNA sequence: TGTGCCAGCAGCCTGAGCGGGAGAGGTTTAGGGGAGCTGTTTTTT.

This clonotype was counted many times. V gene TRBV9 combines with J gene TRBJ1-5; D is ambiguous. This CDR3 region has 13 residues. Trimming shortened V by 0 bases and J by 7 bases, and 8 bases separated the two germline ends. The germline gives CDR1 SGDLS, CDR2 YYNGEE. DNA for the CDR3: TGTGCCAGCAGCGTAGGGAAGGAACAGCCCCAGCATTTT. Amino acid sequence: CASSVGKEQPQHF.

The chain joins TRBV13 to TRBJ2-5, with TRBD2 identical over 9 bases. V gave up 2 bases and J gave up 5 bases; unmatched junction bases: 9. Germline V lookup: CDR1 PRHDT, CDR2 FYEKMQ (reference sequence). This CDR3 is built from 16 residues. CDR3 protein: CASSLTAGGPWETQYF. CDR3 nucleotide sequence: TGTGCCAGCAGCTTAACGGCGGGGGGGCCATGGGAGACCCAGTACTTC.